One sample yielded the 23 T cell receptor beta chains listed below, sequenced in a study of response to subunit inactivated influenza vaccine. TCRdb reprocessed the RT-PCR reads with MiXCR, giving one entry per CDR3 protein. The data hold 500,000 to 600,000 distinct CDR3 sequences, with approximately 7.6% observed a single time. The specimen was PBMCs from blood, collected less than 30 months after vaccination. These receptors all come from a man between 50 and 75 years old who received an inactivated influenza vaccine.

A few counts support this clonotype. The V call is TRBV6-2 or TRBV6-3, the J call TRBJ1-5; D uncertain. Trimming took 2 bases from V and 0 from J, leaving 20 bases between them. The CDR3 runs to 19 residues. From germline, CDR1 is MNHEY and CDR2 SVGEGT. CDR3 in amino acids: CASSYQNPGPQVSNQPQHF. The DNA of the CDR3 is TGTGCCAGCAGTTACCAAAACCCGGGCCCCCAAGTTAGCAATCAGCCCCAGCATTTT.

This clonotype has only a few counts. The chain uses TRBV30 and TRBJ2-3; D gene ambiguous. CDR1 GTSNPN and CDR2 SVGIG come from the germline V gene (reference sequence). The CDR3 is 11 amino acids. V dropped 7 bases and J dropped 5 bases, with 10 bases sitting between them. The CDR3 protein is CASGSVDTQYF. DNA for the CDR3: TGTGCCTCCGGCTCGGTAGATACGCAGTATTTT.

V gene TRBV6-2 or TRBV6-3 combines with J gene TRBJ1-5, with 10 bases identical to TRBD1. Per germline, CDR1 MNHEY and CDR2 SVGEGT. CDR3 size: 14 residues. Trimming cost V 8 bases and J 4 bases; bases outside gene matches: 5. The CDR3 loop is CASLKDRGNQPQHF. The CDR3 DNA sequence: TGTGCCAGCCTGAAGGACAGGGGGAATCAGCCCCAGCATTTT.

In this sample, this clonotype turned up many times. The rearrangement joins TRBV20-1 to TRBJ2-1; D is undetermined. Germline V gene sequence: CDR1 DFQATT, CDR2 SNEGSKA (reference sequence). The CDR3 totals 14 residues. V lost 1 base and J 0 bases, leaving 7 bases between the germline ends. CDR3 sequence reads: CSARGTSSYNEQFF. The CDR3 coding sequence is TGCAGTGCTAGAGGTACAAGCTCCTACAATGAGCAGTTCTTC.

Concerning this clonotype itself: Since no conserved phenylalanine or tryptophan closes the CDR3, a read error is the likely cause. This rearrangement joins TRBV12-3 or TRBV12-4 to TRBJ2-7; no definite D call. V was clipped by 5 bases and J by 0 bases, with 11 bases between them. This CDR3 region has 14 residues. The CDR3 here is CASSQEMTSYEQYL. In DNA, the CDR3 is TGTGCCAGCAGTCAAGAGATGACCTCCTACGAGCAGTACCTT.

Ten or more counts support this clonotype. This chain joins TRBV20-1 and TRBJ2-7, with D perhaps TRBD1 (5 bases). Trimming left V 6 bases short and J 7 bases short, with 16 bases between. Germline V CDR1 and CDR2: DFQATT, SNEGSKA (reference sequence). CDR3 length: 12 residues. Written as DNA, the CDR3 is TGCAGTGCGGAAGGGGCCGGCCGGGAGCAGTACTTC. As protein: CSAEGAGREQYF.

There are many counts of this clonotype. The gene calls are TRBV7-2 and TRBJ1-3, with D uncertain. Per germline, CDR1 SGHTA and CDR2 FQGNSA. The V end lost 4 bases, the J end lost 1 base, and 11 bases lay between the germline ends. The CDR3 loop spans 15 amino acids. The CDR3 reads CASSSDFLSGNTIYF. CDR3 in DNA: TGTGCCAGCAGCTCAGACTTTTTATCTGGAAACACCATATATTTT.

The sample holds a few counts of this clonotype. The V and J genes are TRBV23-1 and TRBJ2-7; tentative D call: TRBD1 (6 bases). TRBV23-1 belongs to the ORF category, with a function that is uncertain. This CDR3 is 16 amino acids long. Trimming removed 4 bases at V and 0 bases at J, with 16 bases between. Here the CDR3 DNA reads TGCGCCAGCAGTCTTCCCGGGACATTCAGCTCCTACGAGCAGTACTTC. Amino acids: CASSLPGTFSSYEQYF.

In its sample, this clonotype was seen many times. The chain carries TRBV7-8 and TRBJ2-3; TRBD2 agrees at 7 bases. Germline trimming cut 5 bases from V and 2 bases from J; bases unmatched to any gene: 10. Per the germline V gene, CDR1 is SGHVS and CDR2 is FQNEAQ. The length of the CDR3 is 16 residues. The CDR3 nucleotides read TGTGCCAGCAGCCCCACGGGACTAAGCAACACAGATACGCAGTATTTT. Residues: CASSPTGLSNTDTQYF.

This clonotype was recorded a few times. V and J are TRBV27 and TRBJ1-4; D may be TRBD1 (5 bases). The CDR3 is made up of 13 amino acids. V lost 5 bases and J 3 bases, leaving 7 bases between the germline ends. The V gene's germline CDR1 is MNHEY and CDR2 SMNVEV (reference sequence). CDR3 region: CASSRQSNEKLFF. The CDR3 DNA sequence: TGTGCCAGCAGTAGACAGTCTAATGAAAAACTGTTTTTT.

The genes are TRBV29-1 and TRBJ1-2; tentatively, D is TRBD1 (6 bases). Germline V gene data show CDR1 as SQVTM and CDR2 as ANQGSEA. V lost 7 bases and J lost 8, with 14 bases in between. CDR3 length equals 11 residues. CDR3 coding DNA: TGCAGCGACCGGACAGCCTTGGGCTACACCTTC. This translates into CSDRTALGYTF.

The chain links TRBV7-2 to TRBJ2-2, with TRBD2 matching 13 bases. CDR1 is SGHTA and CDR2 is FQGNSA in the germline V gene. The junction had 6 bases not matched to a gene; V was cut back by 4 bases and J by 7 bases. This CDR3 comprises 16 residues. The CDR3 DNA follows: TGTGCCAGCAGCTATGGGACTAGCGGGAAAGGCGGGGAGCTGTTTTTT. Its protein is CASSYGTSGKGGELFF.

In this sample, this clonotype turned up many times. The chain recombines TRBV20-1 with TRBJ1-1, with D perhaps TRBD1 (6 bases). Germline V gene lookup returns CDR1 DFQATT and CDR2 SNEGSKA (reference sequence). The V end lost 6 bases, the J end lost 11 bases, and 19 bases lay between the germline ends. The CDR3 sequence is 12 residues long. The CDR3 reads CSARDTDSRAFF. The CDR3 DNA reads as TGCAGTGCCCGGGACACGGATTCTAGGGCTTTCTTT.

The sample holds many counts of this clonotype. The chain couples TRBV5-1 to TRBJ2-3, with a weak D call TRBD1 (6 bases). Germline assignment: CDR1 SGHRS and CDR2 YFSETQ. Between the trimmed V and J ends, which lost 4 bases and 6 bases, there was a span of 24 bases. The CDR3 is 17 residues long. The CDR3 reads CASSNSMGQSWGDTQYF. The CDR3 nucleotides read TGCGCCAGCAGCAACTCTATGGGACAATCGTGGGGGGATACGCAGTATTTT. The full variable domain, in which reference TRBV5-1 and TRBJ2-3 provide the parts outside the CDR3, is KAGVTQTPRYLIKTRGQQVTLSCSPISGHRSVSWYQQTPGQGLQFLFEYFSETQRNKGNFPGRFSGRQFSNSRSEMNVSTLELGDSALYLCASSNSMGQSWGDTQYFGPGTRLTVL.

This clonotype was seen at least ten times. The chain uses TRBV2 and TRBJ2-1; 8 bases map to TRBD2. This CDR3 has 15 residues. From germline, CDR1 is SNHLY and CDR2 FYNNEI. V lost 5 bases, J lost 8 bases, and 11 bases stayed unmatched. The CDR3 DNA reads TGTGCCAGCAGTTACAACGGGGGGGCCTCCGATGAGCAGTTCTTC. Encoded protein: CASSYNGGASDEQFF.

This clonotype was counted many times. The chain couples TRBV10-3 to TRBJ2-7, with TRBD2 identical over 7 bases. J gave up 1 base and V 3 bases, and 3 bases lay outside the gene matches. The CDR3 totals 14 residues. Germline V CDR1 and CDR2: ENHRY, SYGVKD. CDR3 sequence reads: CAISDRGESYEQYF. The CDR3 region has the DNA TGTGCCATCAGTGACCGGGGGGAATCCTACGAGCAGTACTTC.

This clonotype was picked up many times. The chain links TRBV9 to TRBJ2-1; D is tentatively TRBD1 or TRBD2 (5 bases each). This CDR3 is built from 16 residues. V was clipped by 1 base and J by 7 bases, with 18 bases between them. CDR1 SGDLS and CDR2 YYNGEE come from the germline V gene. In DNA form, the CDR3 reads TGTGCCAGCAGCGTACTCCCCCAGGGCGGGTTTAATGAGCAGTTCTTC. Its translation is CASSVLPQGGFNEQFF.

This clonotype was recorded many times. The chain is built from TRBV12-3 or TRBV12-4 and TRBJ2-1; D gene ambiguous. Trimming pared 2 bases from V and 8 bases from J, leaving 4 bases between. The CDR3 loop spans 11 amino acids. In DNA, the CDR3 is TGTGCCAGCAGTTTATTGTATGAGCAGTTCTTC. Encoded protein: CASSLLYEQFF.

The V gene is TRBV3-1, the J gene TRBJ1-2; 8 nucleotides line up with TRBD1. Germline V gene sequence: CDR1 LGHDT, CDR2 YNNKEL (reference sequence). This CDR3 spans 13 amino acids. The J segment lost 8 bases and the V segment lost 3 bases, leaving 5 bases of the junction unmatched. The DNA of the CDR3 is TGTGCCAGCAGCCATGACAACAGGGGGGGCTACACCTTC. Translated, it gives CASSHDNRGGYTF. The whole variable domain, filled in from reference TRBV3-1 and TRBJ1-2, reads DTAVSQTPKYLVTQMGNDKSIKCEQNLGHDTMYWYKQDSKKFLKIMFSYNNKELIINETVPNRFSPKSPDKAHLNLHINSLELGDSAVYFCASSHDNRGGYTFGSGTRLTVV.

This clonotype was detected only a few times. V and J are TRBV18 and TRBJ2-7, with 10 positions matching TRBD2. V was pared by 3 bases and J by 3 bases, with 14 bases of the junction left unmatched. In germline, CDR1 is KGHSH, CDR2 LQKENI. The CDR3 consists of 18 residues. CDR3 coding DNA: TGTGCCAGCTCACCCCCGACTAGCGGGCGGCCCCAACGCTACGAGCAGTACTTC. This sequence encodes CASSPPTSGRPQRYEQYF.

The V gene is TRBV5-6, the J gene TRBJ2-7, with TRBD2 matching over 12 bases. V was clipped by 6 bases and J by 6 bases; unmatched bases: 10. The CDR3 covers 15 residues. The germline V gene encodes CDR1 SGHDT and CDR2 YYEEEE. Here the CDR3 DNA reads TGTGCCAGCAACAGACTAGCGGGAGTAGGGCTCGAGCAGTACTTC. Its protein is CASNRLAGVGLEQYF.

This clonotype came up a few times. CDR3 protein: CASSLAGTGGPSYEQYF. In nucleotides, the CDR3 is TGTGCCAGCAGCTTAGCCGGAACAGGGGGACCTTCCTACGAGCAGTACTTC. The J gene is TRBJ2-7, the V gene TRBV7-8, with 8 bases matching TRBD1. V lost 0 bases, J lost 1 base, and 8 bases stayed unmatched. The CDR3 loop spans 17 amino acids. CDR1 is SGHVS, CDR2 FQNEAQ, per germline. Complete variable domain (other parts from reference TRBV7-8 and TRBJ2-7): GAGVSQSPRYKVAKRGQDVALRCDPISGHVSLFWYQQALGQGPEFLTYFQNEAQLDKSGLPSDRFFAERPEGSVSTLKIQRTQQEDSAVYLCASSLAGTGGPSYEQYFGPGTRLTVT.

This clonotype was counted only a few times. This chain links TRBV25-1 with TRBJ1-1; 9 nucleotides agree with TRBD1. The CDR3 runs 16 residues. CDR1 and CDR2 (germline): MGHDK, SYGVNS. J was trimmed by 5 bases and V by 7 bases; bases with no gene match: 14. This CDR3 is CASKSASGQGRTEAFF. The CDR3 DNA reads TGTGCCAGCAAAAGTGCCTCCGGACAGGGGAGAACTGAAGCTTTCTTT.